The rows below give T cell receptor beta chains drawn from one sample of a study of shared clonotypes between healthy human individuals. Profiling relied on immunoSEQ multiplex PCR, and the TCRdb table lists in-frame clones only, not all of them. The table has around 2,000,000 clones, around 93% seen once. Sequenced sample: naive CD8+ T cells from PBMCs. The source of these receptors is a young man in good health. Some clones in this sample may be carry-over from other donors' samples. Both conserved end residues are part of each CDR3. A D gene is named only where the DNA matches it firmly. Some rows have no size entry. The others give once, few or many, or a class for an expanded clone.

clone_size: NA; j_call: TRBJ2-7; v_call: TRBV27; d_call: TRBD1; cdr3_nt: TGTGCCAGCAGTGACAGGGGGACCTACGAGCAGTACTTC; cdr3_aa: CASSDRGTYEQYF
clone_size: NA; j_call: TRBJ1-4; v_call: TRBV28; d_call: NA; cdr3_nt: TGTGCCAGCAGCCTTTTCGGGCGGGGAGAAAAACTGTTTTTT; cdr3_aa: CASSLFGRGEKLFF
clone_size: NA; j_call: TRBJ2-1; v_call: TRBV7-9; d_call: NA; cdr3_nt: TGTGCCAGCAGCCTCCTGACCAACAATGAGCAGTTCTTC; cdr3_aa: CASSLLTNNEQFF
clone_size: NA; j_call: TRBJ1-2; v_call: TRBV19; d_call: TRBD1; cdr3_nt: TGTGCCAGTAGCTCCCGGGACAGGGATGGCTACACCTTC; cdr3_aa: CASSSRDRDGYTF
clone_size: NA; j_call: TRBJ2-7; v_call: TRBV27; d_call: NA; cdr3_nt: TGTGCCAGCAGTTTTTGGGGCGGAACCTACGAGCAGTACTTC; cdr3_aa: CASSFWGGTYEQYF
clone_size: NA; j_call: TRBJ2-2; v_call: TRBV2; d_call: NA; cdr3_nt: TGTGCCAGCAGTGAAGCACACCCGAACACCGGGGAGCTGTTTTTT; cdr3_aa: CASSEAHPNTGELFF
clone_size: NA; j_call: TRBJ2-3; v_call: TRBV6-5; d_call: NA; cdr3_nt: TGTGCCAGCAGCCCTCGGGCGGACACAGATACGCAGTATTTT; cdr3_aa: CASSPRADTDTQYF
clone_size: NA; j_call: TRBJ2-3; v_call: TRBV10-3; d_call: TRBD1; cdr3_nt: TGTGCCATCGGGAGCCCACAGGGGCGGGGCACAGATACGCAGTATTTT; cdr3_aa: CAIGSPQGRGTDTQYF
clone_size: NA; j_call: TRBJ2-6; v_call: TRBV6-5; d_call: NA; cdr3_nt: TGTGCCAGCAGCTACAGGAGCTCTGGGGCCAACGTCCTGACTTTC; cdr3_aa: CASSYRSSGANVLTF
clone_size: NA; j_call: TRBJ1-2; v_call: TRBV21-1; d_call: NA; cdr3_nt: TGTGCCAGCACCAGGGGGGATGGGTCTAACTATGGCTACACCTTC; cdr3_aa: CASTRGDGSNYGYTF
clone_size: once; j_call: TRBJ2-7; v_call: TRBV4-2; d_call: NA; cdr3_nt: TGTGCCAGCAGCCAGGAACAGGGAACTACCTACGAGCAGTACTTC; cdr3_aa: CASSQEQGTTYEQYF
clone_size: NA; j_call: TRBJ2-1; v_call: TRBV10-3; d_call: TRBD2; cdr3_nt: TGTGCCACCCAAGCGGGAGGACTTCGCAATGAGCAGTTCTTC; cdr3_aa: CATQAGGLRNEQFF
clone_size: NA; j_call: TRBJ1-4; v_call: TRBV7-9; d_call: TRBD1; cdr3_nt: TGTGCCAGCAGCTTAGGAGGGACAGTGGCCGATGAAGAAAAACTGTTTTTT; cdr3_aa: CASSLGGTVADEEKLFF
clone_size: NA; j_call: TRBJ1-5; v_call: TRBV19; d_call: NA; cdr3_nt: TGTGCCAGTAGTAGGGGGCTTTATAGCAATCAGCCCCAGCATTTT; cdr3_aa: CASSRGLYSNQPQHF
clone_size: NA; j_call: TRBJ2-7; v_call: TRBV9; d_call: NA; cdr3_nt: TGTGCCAGCAGCGTAGGGGCGACAGGAGGAGCGTACGAGCAGTACTTC; cdr3_aa: CASSVGATGGAYEQYF
clone_size: NA; j_call: TRBJ2-3; v_call: TRBV28; d_call: NA; cdr3_nt: TGTGCCAGCAGCTGGGGTTGGGATACGCAGTATTTT; cdr3_aa: CASSWGWDTQYF